This passage covers 27 T cell receptor beta chains from one sample sequenced in a study of blood T cells in healthy people across ages. Next came a second PCR, run for roughly 7 to 12 cycles, which used a sample-barcoded 5' primer along with a J-beta primer mix. A single record per CDR3 protein comes from TCRdb applying MiXCR to the 5' RACE reads. The top ten clones hold approximately 10% of a sample with some 1.6 million distinct CDR3 sequences, about 35% of them seen once. Sequenced sample: blood. Every receptor here comes from a woman aged 25-40 years in good health.

Note on this clonotype: This could be a read error, since a much larger clone is one nucleotide away. The V and J genes are TRBV29-1 and TRBJ2-1; 9 bases map to TRBD2. Germline CDR1 and CDR2: SQVTM and ANQGSEA. This CDR3 contains 16 residues. DNA for the CDR3: TGCGGCGCTGCGACTAGCGGATCAAGCTCCTACAATGAGCAGTTCTTC. Protein: CGAATSGSSSYNEQFF.

The table lists this clonotype with a few counts. A read error may account for a junction end that differs from germline. V usage is TRBV7-9 and J usage is TRBJ2-7, with 8 bases that match TRBD2. This CDR3 comprises 16 residues. CDR1 and CDR2 from the germline V gene are SEHNR and FQNEAQ (reference sequence). CDR3 amino acids: CASSPGGAGTPYGQYF. CDR3 nucleotides: TGTGCCAGCAGCCCCGGGGGGGCCGGGACCCCTTACGGGCAGTACTTC.

The rearrangement links TRBV28 to TRBJ2-1; D may be TRBD2 (6 bases). The V end was cut by 6 bases, the J end by 0 bases, with 12 bases between. Germline V CDR1 and CDR2: MDHEN, SYDVKM. The CDR3 is 15 amino acids. CDR3 bases: TGTGCCAGCAGGAGAGACGGGAGCTCCTACAATGAGCAGTTCTTC. This sequence encodes CASRRDGSSYNEQFF. Looking up the rest from reference TRBV28 and TRBJ2-1 gives the full variable domain: DVKVTQSSRYLVKRTGEKVFLECVQDMDHENMFWYRQDPGLGLRLIYFSYDVKMKEKGDIPEGYSVSREKKERFSLILESASTNQTSMYLCASRRDGSSYNEQFFGPGTRLTVL.

The chain uses TRBV11-1 and TRBJ2-3; D uncertain. CDR1 is SGHAT, CDR2 FQDESV, per germline (reference sequence). CDR3 length equals 13 residues. V was shortened by 4 bases and J by 2 bases, with 7 bases between the two germline ends. The CDR3 DNA follows: TGTGCCAGCAGCTCCTACCCCACAGATACGCAGTATTTT. Its translation is CASSSYPTDTQYF.

V and J are TRBV27 and TRBJ2-1; D is undetermined. V was pared by 0 bases and J by 10 bases, with 13 bases between. The CDR3 has 14 amino acids. In germline, CDR1 is MNHEY, CDR2 SMNVEV (reference sequence). CDR3 DNA sequence: TGTGCCAGCAGTTTATCTAACGGAGATTTGGAGCAGTTCTTC. This sequence encodes CASSLSNGDLEQFF.

The chain links TRBV2 to TRBJ2-7, with D possibly TRBD2 on 5 matching bases. The CDR3 totals 18 residues. Looked up from germline, CDR1 is SNHLY and CDR2 is FYNNEI. Trimming pared 4 bases from V and 3 bases from J, leaving 25 bases between. The CDR3 region has the DNA TGTGCCAGCAGTGCTTCGAGACTCGGACTGTTCCCCGACTACGAGCAGTACTTC. Amino acids: CASSASRLGLFPDYEQYF.

The rearrangement uses TRBV20-1 and TRBJ1-5; the D gene is possibly TRBD1 (6 bases). Germline CDR1 DFQATT, CDR2 SNEGSKA (reference sequence). V was clipped by 3 bases and J by 3 bases, with 18 bases between them. This CDR3 spans 16 amino acids. The chain's CDR3 is CSARGIRGRANQPQHF. The CDR3 DNA follows: TGCAGTGCTAGGGGGATTAGGGGGAGGGCCAATCAGCCCCAGCATTTT.

This clonotype appeared many times. The chain couples TRBV29-1 to TRBJ1-1; 10 bases agree with TRBD1. Germline lookup yields CDR1 SQVTM and CDR2 ANQGSEA. J gave up 1 base and V 7 bases, and 0 bases lay outside the gene matches. The CDR3 loop spans 12 amino acids. The CDR3 loop is CSGDRGNTEAFF. The CDR3 DNA follows: TGCAGCGGGGACAGGGGGAACACTGAAGCTTTCTTT.

As regards this clonotype: This may be a read error, as it is one base from a much larger clone. The rearrangement links TRBV15 to TRBJ2-7; TRBD1 might be the D (6 bases). Germline CDR1 is LNHNV and CDR2 is YYDKDF (reference sequence). Trimming cost V 0 bases and J 6 bases, with 9 bases left between them. The CDR3 extends over 13 amino acids. The DNA for the CDR3 is TGTGCCACCAGCAGAGACAGGGGTGGCGAGCAGTACTTC. Protein: CATSRDRGGEQYF.

This clonotype was seen more than once but under ten times. V usage is TRBV10-1 and J usage is TRBJ2-1; 8 positions agree with TRBD2. Per germline, CDR1 WNHNN and CDR2 SYGVQD (reference sequence). The CDR3 has 15 amino acids. Germline trimming cut 3 bases from V and 6 bases from J; bases unmatched to any gene: 7. CDR3 in DNA: TGCGCCAGCAGTGAATCGAGCGGGGGAGTCAATGAGCAGTTCTTC. This translates into CASSESSGGVNEQFF.

A remark on this clonotype: A read error may be the cause here, since a much bigger clone is one base away. This chain joins TRBV29-1 and TRBJ2-1, with TRBD2 matching over 9 bases. Matching the DNA end better, TRBJ2-7 makes the J call doubtful. This CDR3 comprises 14 residues. Germline lookup yields CDR1 SQVTM and CDR2 ANQGSEA. The CDR3 DNA follows: TGCAGCATCGCGGGGGGGCCGGAGTACAATGAGCAGTACTTC. Translating gives CSIAGGPEYNEQYF.

In this sample, this clonotype turned up many times. The V call is TRBV29-1, the J call TRBJ2-1; 9 positions agree with TRBD1. Trimming removed 7 bases from V and 3 bases from J; junction bases left unmatched: 1. CDR3 length: 12 residues. The germline V gene encodes CDR1 SQVTM and CDR2 ANQGSEA. CDR3 in DNA: TGCAGCGGGACAGGGGTCTACAATGAGCAGTTCTTC. This sequence encodes CSGTGVYNEQFF.

This clonotype came up a few times. This chain uses TRBV15 with TRBJ1-2, with TRBD1 matching over 8 bases. The CDR3 length is 13 residues. Germline CDR1 and CDR2: LNHNV and YYDKDF (reference sequence). Trimming removed 6 bases from V and 2 bases from J; junction bases left unmatched: 2. CDR3 DNA sequence: TGTGCCACCAGGACAGGGGCCAACTATGGCTACACCTTC. Protein: CATRTGANYGYTF.

Here the CDR3 reads CASSLSGWLVNEQFF. DNA of the CDR3: TGTGCCAGCAGTCTGTCGGGATGGTTAGTCAATGAGCAGTTCTTC. The chain has TRBV28 and TRBJ2-1, with D possibly TRBD2 on 5 matching bases. The CDR3 length is 15 residues. The V end lost 5 bases, the J end lost 6 bases, and 17 bases lay between the germline ends. Germline V lookup: CDR1 MDHEN, CDR2 SYDVKM.

The chain combines TRBV27 with TRBJ2-7, with a possible D match to TRBD1 (6 bases). CDR3 size: 13 residues. The ends were cut back, 6 bases at V and 4 bases at J, with 13 bases in the middle. Germline assignment: CDR1 MNHEY and CDR2 SMNVEV (reference sequence). CDR3 in DNA: TGTGCCAGCAGAAGGACAGTCCAGTACGAGCAGTACTTC. Protein sequence: CASRRTVQYEQYF.

In this sample, this clonotype turned up many times. The J gene is TRBJ2-5, the V gene TRBV4-1, with 7 bases identical to TRBD2. The CDR3 has 17 residues. J was trimmed by 5 bases and V by 0 bases; bases with no gene match: 12. CDR1 is MGHRA and CDR2 is YSYEKL in the germline V gene. This CDR3 reads CASSQDLASGNGETQYF. The CDR3 region has the DNA TGCGCCAGCAGCCAAGATCTCGCTAGCGGAAACGGGGAGACCCAGTACTTC.

J is TRBJ1-6 and V is TRBV13; no clear D gene. CDR3 length: 14 residues. The germline V gene encodes CDR1 PRHDT and CDR2 FYEKMQ (reference sequence). Trimming cost V 3 bases and J 6 bases, with 9 bases left between them. The DNA for the CDR3 is TGTGCCAGCAGCTTCGCACTGACTAATTCACCCCTCCACTTT. Translating it yields CASSFALTNSPLHF. Complete variable domain (other parts from reference TRBV13 and TRBJ1-6): AAGVIQSPRHLIKEKRETATLKCYPIPRHDTVYWYQQGPGQDPQFLISFYEKMQSDKGSIPDRFSAQQFSDYHSELNMSSLELGDSALYFCASSFALTNSPLHFGNGTRLTVT.

This clonotype was picked up a small number of times. Written as DNA, the CDR3 is TGCAGTGCTACACTCCGAGAACCCCGCGGGGGAGAGACCCAGTACTTC. Translating gives CSATLREPRGGETQYF. The V call is TRBV20-1, the J call TRBJ2-5; TRBD2 agrees at 7 bases. Per the germline V gene, CDR1 is DFQATT and CDR2 is SNEGSKA (reference sequence). After removal of 4 bases from V and 4 bases from J, the junction contained 15 bases not matched to a gene. This CDR3 comprises 16 residues.

The rearrangement links TRBV28 to TRBJ2-3; perhaps TRBD1 as D (6 bases). The V end lost 10 bases, the J end lost 0 bases, and 14 bases lay between the germline ends. Germline assignment: CDR1 MDHEN and CDR2 SYDVKM. The CDR3 covers 14 residues. CDR3 in DNA: TGTGCCACACAGGGCTTCCTTAGCACAGATACGCAGTATTTT. Amino acids: CATQGFLSTDTQYF. Supplemented by reference TRBV28 and TRBJ2-3, the full variable domain reads DVKVTQSSRYLVKRTGEKVFLECVQDMDHENMFWYRQDPGLGLRLIYFSYDVKMKEKGDIPEGYSVSREKKERFSLILESASTNQTSMYLCATQGFLSTDTQYFGPGTRLTVL.

This clonotype was found a few times. V is TRBV6-2 or TRBV6-3 and J is TRBJ1-3; D gene ambiguous. The V and J ends lost 4 bases and 4 bases respectively, with 14 bases between them. This CDR3 region has 15 residues. Germline V CDR1 and CDR2: MNHEY, SVGEGT. The CDR3 sequence: CASSWEPSAGNTIYF. The DNA of the CDR3 is TGTGCCAGCAGTTGGGAACCAAGCGCGGGAAACACCATATATTTT.

The genes are TRBV27 and TRBJ2-1, with 11 bases that match TRBD2. Germline V gene data show CDR1 as MNHEY and CDR2 as SMNVEV (reference sequence). This CDR3 spans 16 amino acids. Losses at the gene ends were 4 bases for V and 3 bases for J; bases not matched to a gene: 5. The CDR3, as DNA: TGTGCCAGCAGTTACGTAGCGGGGGGGATCTACAATGAGCAGTTCTTC. Protein: CASSYVAGGIYNEQFF.

This clonotype occurred a few times. The chain combines TRBV15 with TRBJ2-5; 9 positions agree with TRBD1. The CDR3 spans 16 residues. Germline loops: CDR1 LNHNV, CDR2 YYDKDF (reference sequence). J gave up 2 bases and V 3 bases, and 7 bases lay outside the gene matches. The DNA for the CDR3 is TGTGCCACCAGCAGTTTAGAGACAGGGGGACAAGAGACCCAGTACTTC. It yields the protein CATSSLETGGQETQYF.

The V and J genes are TRBV7-8 and TRBJ2-3; maybe TRBD1 (6 bases). V lost 5 bases and J 5 bases, leaving 20 bases between the germline ends. From germline, CDR1 is SGHVS and CDR2 FQNEAQ. The CDR3 sequence is 16 residues long. The CDR3 reads CASSKNQQGFVDTQYF. Written as DNA, the CDR3 is TGTGCCAGCAGCAAAAACCAGCAGGGGTTCGTAGATACGCAGTATTTT.

This clonotype was counted a few times. V is TRBV6-5 and J is TRBJ2-2; 8 bases map to TRBD1. CDR3 length: 15 amino acids. The V and J ends lost 5 bases and 9 bases, in that order; junction bases with no gene match: 11. The V gene's germline CDR1 is MNHEY and CDR2 SVGAGI. The CDR3 DNA reads as TGTGCCAGCAGTCGAGCCTCGGACAGGGCCCGGGAGCTGTTTTTT. It specifies CASSRASDRARELFF.

The V gene is TRBV5-6, the J gene TRBJ2-1, with 9 nucleotides matching TRBD1. The trim removed 2 bases at V and 4 bases at J, leaving 4 bases unmatched. The CDR3 is 15 residues long. Looked up from germline, CDR1 is SGHDT and CDR2 is YYEEEE. CDR3 loop: CASSFPGTGYNEQFF. The CDR3 nucleotides read TGTGCCAGCAGCTTCCCGGGGACAGGGTACAATGAGCAGTTCTTC.

This clonotype was counted many times. CDR3 residues: CASSATRDYGYTF. CDR3 sequence (DNA): TGTGCCAGCAGTGCCACCAGGGACTATGGCTACACCTTC. The chain recombines TRBV27 with TRBJ1-2; tentative D call: TRBD1 (5 bases). V lost 5 bases to trimming and J lost 3 bases, with 10 bases between them. Germline V lookup: CDR1 MNHEY, CDR2 SMNVEV (reference sequence). The CDR3 totals 13 residues.

CDR3 region: CASSLDAVADSYEQYF. The CDR3 region has the DNA TGTGCCAGCAGCTTAGATGCTGTAGCGGACTCCTACGAGCAGTACTTC. J is TRBJ2-7 and V is TRBV11-2; weak D call: TRBD2 (6 bases). CDR1 and CDR2 (germline): SGHAT, FQNNGV. The CDR3 spans 16 residues. V gave up 0 bases and J gave up 0 bases, with 12 bases separating them.